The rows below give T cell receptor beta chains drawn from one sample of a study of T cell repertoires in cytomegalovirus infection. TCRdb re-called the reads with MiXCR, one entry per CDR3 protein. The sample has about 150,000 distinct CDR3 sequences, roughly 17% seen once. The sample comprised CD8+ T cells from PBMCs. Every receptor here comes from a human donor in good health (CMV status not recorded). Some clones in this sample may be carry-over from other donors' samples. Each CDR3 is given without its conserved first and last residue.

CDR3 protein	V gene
AISERISGGSATDTQY	TRBV10-3
ATLLSTDTQY	TRBV12-3/TRBV12-4
ASSLAGLVWETQY	TRBV27
ATSREDYSNQPQH	TRBV6-2/TRBV6-3
ASSLSGRDSSYNEQF	TRBV7-8
ASREDGSSYNSPLH	TRBV11-2
ASSQGGLRSSYNEQF	TRBV7-8
ASSGTPPKYNEQF	TRBV7-9
ASSLIQNTGELF	TRBV7-2
ASSLTRTGGGAEAF	TRBV7-2
ASSRGGLLTGEQF	TRBV2
ASSGVQGGSYNEQF	TRBV11-3
ASRETDRDKDSYEQY	TRBV28
ASNKFSRDQETQY	TRBV6-6
ASSSGETSWSRDEQF	TRBV11-2
ATSGGAKNIQY	TRBV28
ASSQDPETEAF	TRBV4-2
ASSLVRTGKYEQY	TRBV7-2